Listed below are T cell receptor beta chains from one sample, sequenced in a study of blood T cell repertoires in COVID-19. The assay was immunoSEQ multiplex PCR, and TCRdb's table has in-frame clones only and misses some. The table has some 250,000 clones, 82% seen once. Input material: peripheral blood. The receptors stem from a woman aged 18 to 35 with acute or convalescent COVID-19. Both conserved end residues are part of each CDR3. The D gene is left open where the match is weak. Clone size, where shown, is once, few, many, or a class for clones that have expanded.

abundance | d_gene | j_gene | v_gene | CDR3aa | CDR3nt
few | . | TRBJ1-1 | TRBV6-6 | CASILATPNTEAFF | TGTGCCAGCATTTTAGCTACCCCGAACACTGAAGCTTTCTTT
. | . | TRBJ1-1 | TRBV25-1 | CASSRVGSGNTEAFF | TGTGCCAGCAGCCGGGTGGGGTCGGGAAACACTGAAGCTTTCTTT
once | TRBD2 | TRBJ2-1 | TRBV14 | CASSQERGGLAGTRTPEQFF | TGTGCCAGCAGCCAAGAACGGGGGGGACTAGCGGGCACCCGTACCCCTGAGCAGTTCTTC
. | TRBD1 | TRBJ1-1 | TRBV9 | CASSEGTDMNTEAFF | TGTGCCAGCAGCGAGGGGACAGACATGAACACTGAAGCTTTCTTT
. | . | TRBJ2-4 | TRBV7-8 | CASSPPPLIGVQYF | TGTGCCAGCAGCCCTCCACCCCTGATTGGAGTTCAGTACTTC
. | TRBD2 | TRBJ2-5 | TRBV6-5 | CASRPAAGGGTQYF | TGTGCCAGCAGACCAGCTGCGGGAGGGGGGACCCAGTACTTC
. | . | TRBJ2-7 | TRBV18 | CASSTGGPAADQYF | TGTGCCAGCTCTACGGGTGGGCCAGCGGCGGATCAGTACTTC
once | . | TRBJ1-5 | TRBV18 | CASSPTGSQPQHF | TGTGCCAGCTCACCAACGGGTTCTCAGCCCCAGCATTTT
. | . | TRBJ2-7 | TRBV29-1 | CSVGTFAHEQYF | TGCAGCGTCGGGACATTTGCCCACGAGCAGTACTTC
. | TRBD1 | TRBJ1-4 | TRBV27 | CASSSRGQGNNEKLFF | TGTGCCAGCAGTTCCCGTGGACAGGGTAATAATGAAAAACTGTTTTTT
. | TRBD2 | TRBJ2-1 | TRBV19 | CASSTGLAVYNEQFF | TGTGCCAGTAGTACCGGACTAGCGGTATACAATGAGCAGTTCTTC
. | . | TRBJ2-3 | TRBV29-1 | CSVPDRVTDTQYF | TGCAGCGTGCCCGACAGAGTCACAGATACGCAGTATTTT
. | . | TRBJ2-7 | TRBV19 | CASSTLRGAYEQYF | TGTGCCAGTAGTACTCTCAGGGGAGCCTACGAGCAGTACTTC
. | TRBD1 | TRBJ2-2 | TRBV2 | CASRGQANTGELFF | TGTGCCAGCAGAGGACAGGCTAACACCGGGGAGCTGTTTTTT
few | TRBD1 | TRBJ2-7 | TRBV9 | CASSQGQGFYEQYF | TGTGCCAGCAGCCAGGGACAGGGATTTTACGAGCAGTACTTC
. | TRBD1 | TRBJ1-5 | TRBV5-6 | CASSHWGQSYNQPQHF | TGTGCCAGCAGCCATTGGGGACAGAGCTACAATCAGCCCCAGCATTTT
. | . | TRBJ1-1 | TRBV14 | CASSLSGGTEAFF | TGTGCCAGCAGCCTTTCTGGGGGGACTGAAGCTTTCTTT
. | . | TRBJ2-1 | TRBV7-6 | CASSLRDWRLSGYNEQFF | TGTGCCAGCAGCCTTAGAGACTGGAGGCTGAGTGGCTACAATGAGCAGTTCTTC
. | TRBD1 | TRBJ1-6 | TRBV28 | CASTPGGGRSPLHF | TGTGCCAGCACCCCCGGAGGGGGCCGTTCACCCCTCCACTTT
. | TRBD2 | TRBJ2-3 | TRBV28 | CASSLAGGGYTQYF | TGTGCCAGCAGTTTAGCGGGAGGAGGGTATACGCAGTATTTT
. | TRBD1 | TRBJ1-1 | TRBV4-3 | CASSRRQGITEAFF | TGCGCCAGCAGCCGCCGACAGGGTATCACTGAAGCTTTCTTT
. | . | TRBJ2-1 | TRBV6-1 | CASSDVRNEQFF | TGTGCCAGCAGTGATGTCCGGAATGAGCAGTTCTTC
. | . | TRBJ1-1 | TRBV19 | CASGSGQLNTEAFF | TGTGCCAGTGGTTCTGGGCAGTTGAACACTGAAGCTTTCTTT
. | TRBD1 | TRBJ1-4 | TRBV28 | CASSLILGQGRNEKLFF | TGTGCCAGCAGTTTAATACTTGGACAGGGAAGGAATGAAAAACTGTTTTTT
. | . | TRBJ2-1 | TRBV11-2 | CASSSAGAYNEQFF | TGTGCCAGCAGCTCCGCCGGTGCCTACAATGAGCAGTTCTTC
. | . | TRBJ2-2 | TRBV2 | CASIISGGGTGELFF | TGTGCCAGCATAATCAGCGGAGGAGGCACCGGGGAGCTGTTTTTT
. | . | TRBJ1-1 | TRBV6-2/TRBV6-3 | CASSWGGRTNTEAFF | TGTGCCAGCAGTTGGGGGGGACGGACGAACACTGAAGCTTTCTTT
once | . | TRBJ2-7 | TRBV11-2 | CASSFFRDTYYEQYF | TGTGCCAGCAGCTTCTTCCGGGACACCTACTACGAGCAGTACTTC
. | TRBD1 | TRBJ1-1 | TRBV28 | CASSLEQGFNTEAFF | TGTGCCAGCAGCTTAGAACAGGGGTTTAACACTGAAGCTTTCTTT
. | . | TRBJ1-5 | TRBV19 | CASLGQSNQPQHF | TGTGCCAGCCTGGGACAATCCAATCAGCCCCAGCATTTT
. | TRBD2 | TRBJ2-7 | TRBV9 | CASSVDPAGGYEQYF | TGTGCCAGCAGCGTAGACCCAGCGGGAGGTTACGAGCAGTACTTC
. | TRBD1 | TRBJ2-6 | TRBV19 | CASSPRTGDYPSGANVLTF | TGTGCCAGTAGTCCCCGGACAGGGGACTACCCCTCTGGGGCCAACGTCCTGACTTTC
. | TRBD1 | TRBJ2-7 | TRBV6-6 | CASSYSIRQGGYEQYF | TGTGCCAGCAGTTACTCGATAAGACAGGGGGGCTACGAGCAGTACTTC
. | TRBD1 | TRBJ1-3 | TRBV11-2 | CASSDIRQGLSGNTIYF | TGTGCCAGCAGCGATATAAGACAGGGCCTTTCGGGAAACACCATATATTTT
. | . | TRBJ1-2 | TRBV6-5 | CASSPDSYYGYTF | TGTGCCAGCAGCCCCGACAGCTACTATGGCTACACCTTC
few | . | TRBJ2-1 | TRBV28 | CASSLYLLMYNEQFF | TGTGCCAGCAGTTTATATCTACTAATGTACAATGAGCAGTTCTTC
once | TRBD2 | TRBJ2-7 | TRBV30 | CAWSVGGGIAYEQYF | TGTGCCTGGAGTGTTGGGGGAGGGATCGCCTACGAGCAGTACTTC
. | . | TRBJ1-5 | TRBV20-1 | CSASPGYSNQPQHF | TGCAGTGCTAGTCCGGGATATAGCAATCAGCCCCAGCATTTT
. | . | TRBJ1-1 | TRBV30 | CAWTRRRPEAFF | TGTGCCTGGACCCGAAGGAGGCCTGAAGCTTTCTTT
. | . | TRBJ1-1 | TRBV5-1 | CASSLEATGQMNTEAFF | TGCGCCAGCAGCTTGGAGGCGACCGGACAGATGAACACTGAAGCTTTCTTT
. | . | TRBJ1-5 | TRBV7-2 | CASSLVQWPREDQPQHF | TGTGCCAGCAGCTTAGTTCAGTGGCCGCGGGAGGATCAGCCCCAGCATTTT
. | TRBD2 | TRBJ2-7 | TRBV4-3 | CASSQEAGGLSYEQYF | TGCGCCAGCAGCCAAGAGGCGGGAGGGCTTTCCTACGAGCAGTACTTC
. | . | TRBJ1-4 | TRBV28 | CASTVATNEKLFF | TGTGCCAGCACAGTTGCAACTAATGAAAAACTGTTTTTT
. | . | TRBJ1-5 | TRBV4-1 | CASSQGQYNQPQHF | TGCGCCAGCAGCCAAGGGCAGTACAATCAGCCCCAGCATTTT
once | . | TRBJ2-2 | TRBV27 | CASSLQGSGELFF | TGTGCCAGCAGTTTGCAGGGTTCCGGGGAGCTGTTTTTT
few | . | TRBJ2-5 | TRBV19 | CASSAGQGGGETQYF | TGTGCCAGTAGTGCGGGGCAGGGAGGGGGAGAGACCCAGTACTTC
. | . | TRBJ1-4 | TRBV27 | CASSLGPGAGVEKLFF | TGTGCCAGCAGTTTGGGGCCAGGGGCAGGAGTAGAAAAACTGTTTTTT
. | . | TRBJ2-7 | TRBV3-1/TRBV3-2 | CASSQLLEADDYEQYF | TGTGCCAGCAGCCAACTCCTAGAGGCAGACGACTACGAGCAGTACTTC
. | . | TRBJ2-2 | TRBV7-2 | CASSFPGAGELFF | TGTGCCAGCAGCTTCCCGGGGGCCGGGGAGCTGTTTTTT
. | . | TRBJ1-1 | TRBV27 | CASSSWGVEAFF | TGTGCCAGCAGTTCGTGGGGGGTAGAAGCTTTCTTT
. | . | TRBJ1-2 | TRBV5-1 | CASSLATGLGYGYTF | TGCGCCAGCAGCTTGGCGACAGGTTTAGGCTATGGCTACACCTTC
. | . | TRBJ1-1 | TRBV7-9 | CASSPGIFEAFF | TGTGCCAGCAGCCCAGGGATATTTGAAGCTTTCTTT
. | TRBD1 | TRBJ1-1 | TRBV19 | CASSTNRGSWYLYTEAFF | TGTGCCAGTAGTACAAACAGGGGGAGTTGGTATTTGTACACTGAAGCTTTCTTT
. | TRBD1 | TRBJ1-1 | TRBV12-3/TRBV12-4 | CASRGSHRGAFF | TGTGCCAGCAGGGGGTCACACAGGGGAGCTTTCTTT